This T cell receptor (beta chain) came from a study of blood T cell repertoires in COVID-19. Across the whole study: From T cells, B-cell-depleted T cells, or PBMCs came the material, which was cDNA or gDNA.

Participants were aged 18 to 89 years, lived in roughly 23 US areas, and enrolled virtually. Trimming took 5 bases from V and 0 from J; bases not matched to a gene: 5. The CDR3 has 15 amino acids. Germline-derived CDR1 and CDR2 are SGHNT and YENEEA. Using immunoSEQ multiplex PCR, the repertoire was profiled, and TCRdb retains in-frame clones only, with some absent. The table lists about 180,000 clones, about 85% of them singletons, with 6.2% in the top ten. The chain recombines TRBV11-3 with TRBJ2-7; 9 bases map to TRBD2. This receptor was identified in a man aged 40-50 years who had recovered from COVID-19. The sequenced sample was PBMCs or T cells enriched from blood (not recorded which). The CDR3 bases are TGTGCCAGCAGCCCTAGCGGGACCCGCTCCTACGAGCAGTACTTC. Translation gives CASSPSGTRSYEQYF.